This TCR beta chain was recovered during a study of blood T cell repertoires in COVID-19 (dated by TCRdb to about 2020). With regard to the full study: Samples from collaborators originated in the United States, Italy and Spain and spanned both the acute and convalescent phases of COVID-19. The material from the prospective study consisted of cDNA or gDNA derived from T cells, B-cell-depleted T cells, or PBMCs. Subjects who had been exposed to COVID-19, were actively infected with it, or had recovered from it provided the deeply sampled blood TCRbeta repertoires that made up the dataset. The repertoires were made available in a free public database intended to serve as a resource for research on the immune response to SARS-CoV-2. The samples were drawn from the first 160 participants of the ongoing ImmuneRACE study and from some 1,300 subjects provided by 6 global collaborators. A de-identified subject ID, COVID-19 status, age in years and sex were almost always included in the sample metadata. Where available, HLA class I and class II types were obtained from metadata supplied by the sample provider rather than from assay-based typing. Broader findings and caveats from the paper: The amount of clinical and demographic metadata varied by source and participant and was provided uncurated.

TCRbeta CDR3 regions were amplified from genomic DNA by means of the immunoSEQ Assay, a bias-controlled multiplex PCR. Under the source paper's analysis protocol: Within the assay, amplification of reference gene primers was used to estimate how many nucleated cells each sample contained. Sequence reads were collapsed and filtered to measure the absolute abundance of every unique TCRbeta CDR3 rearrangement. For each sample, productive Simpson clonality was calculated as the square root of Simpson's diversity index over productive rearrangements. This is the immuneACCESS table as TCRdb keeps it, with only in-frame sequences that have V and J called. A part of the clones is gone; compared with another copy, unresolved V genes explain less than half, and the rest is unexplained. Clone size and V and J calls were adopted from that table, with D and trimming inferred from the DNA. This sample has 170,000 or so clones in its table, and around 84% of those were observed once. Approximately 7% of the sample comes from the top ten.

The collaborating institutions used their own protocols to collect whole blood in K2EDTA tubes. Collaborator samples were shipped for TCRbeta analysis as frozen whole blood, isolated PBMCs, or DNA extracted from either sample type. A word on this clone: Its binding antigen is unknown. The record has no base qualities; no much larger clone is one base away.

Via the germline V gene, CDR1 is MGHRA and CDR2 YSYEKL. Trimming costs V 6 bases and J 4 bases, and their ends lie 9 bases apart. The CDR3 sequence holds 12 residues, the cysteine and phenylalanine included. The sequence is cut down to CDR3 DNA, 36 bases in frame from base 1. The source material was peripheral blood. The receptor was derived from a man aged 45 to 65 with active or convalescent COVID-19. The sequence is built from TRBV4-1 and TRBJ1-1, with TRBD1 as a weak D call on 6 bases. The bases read TGCGCCAGCAGGCAGGGGTCCACTGAAGCTTTCTTT. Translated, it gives CASRQGSTEAFF.